Reported below is one T cell receptor beta chain. These data originate in a study of blood T cell repertoires in COVID-19. Sequencing was performed with immunoSEQ multiplex PCR; in TCRdb, only in-frame clones are kept and a portion is missing. Here the sample spans over 300,000 clones, approximately 85% being singletons. This CDR3 has 16 residues. V gave up 5 bases and J gave up 8 bases; unmatched junction bases: 10. Germline V lookup: CDR1 LNHDA, CDR2 SQIVND (reference sequence). V usage is TRBV19 and J usage is TRBJ2-1; the match to TRBD1 covers 12 bases. Sequenced sample: peripheral blood. This TCR was recovered from a human donor in a cohort sampled during active COVID-19. CDR3 residues: CASSLSGTGGMYEQFF. Here the CDR3 DNA reads TGTGCCAGTAGTCTTTCCGGGACAGGGGGCATGTATGAGCAGTTCTTC.